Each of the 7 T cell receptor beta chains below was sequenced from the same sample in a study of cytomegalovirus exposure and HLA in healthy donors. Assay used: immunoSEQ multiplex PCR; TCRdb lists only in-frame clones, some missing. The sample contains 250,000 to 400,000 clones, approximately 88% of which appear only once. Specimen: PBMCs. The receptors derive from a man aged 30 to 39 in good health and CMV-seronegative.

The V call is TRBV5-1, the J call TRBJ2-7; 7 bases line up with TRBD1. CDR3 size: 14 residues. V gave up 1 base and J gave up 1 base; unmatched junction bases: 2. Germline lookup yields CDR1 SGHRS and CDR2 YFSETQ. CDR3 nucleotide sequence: TGCGCCAGCAGCTTGCAGGGGGTTTCCTACGAGCAGTACTTC. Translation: CASSLQGVSYEQYF.

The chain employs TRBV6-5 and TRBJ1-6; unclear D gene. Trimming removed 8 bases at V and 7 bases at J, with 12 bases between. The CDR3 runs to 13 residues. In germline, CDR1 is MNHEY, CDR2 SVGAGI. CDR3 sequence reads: CASAAPGNSPLHF. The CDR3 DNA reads TGTGCCAGCGCGGCCCCGGGAAATTCACCCCTCCACTTT.

Here the CDR3 reads CASSLGQVMAGAFF. CDR3 in DNA: TGTGCCAGCAGCTTGGGACAGGTAATGGCTGGGGCTTTCTTT. This sequence joins TRBV11-2 and TRBJ1-1; 8 bases match TRBD1. The CDR3 has 14 amino acids. Germline V gives CDR1 SGHAT, CDR2 FQNNGV. Trimming cost V 3 bases and J 11 bases; bases outside gene matches: 11.

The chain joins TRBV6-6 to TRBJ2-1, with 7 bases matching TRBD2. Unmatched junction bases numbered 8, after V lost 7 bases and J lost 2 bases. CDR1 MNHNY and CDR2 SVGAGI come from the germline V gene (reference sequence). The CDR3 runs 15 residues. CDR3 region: CASITTGGAYNEQFF. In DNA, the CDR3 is TGTGCCAGCATTACGACGGGGGGAGCCTACAATGAGCAGTTCTTC.

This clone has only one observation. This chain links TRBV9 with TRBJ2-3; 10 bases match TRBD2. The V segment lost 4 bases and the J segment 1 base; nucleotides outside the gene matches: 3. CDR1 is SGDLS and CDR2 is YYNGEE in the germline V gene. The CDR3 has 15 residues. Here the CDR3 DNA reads TGTGCCAGCAGCTTAGGGACTAGCGGCACAGATACGCAGTATTTT. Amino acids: CASSLGTSGTDTQYF.

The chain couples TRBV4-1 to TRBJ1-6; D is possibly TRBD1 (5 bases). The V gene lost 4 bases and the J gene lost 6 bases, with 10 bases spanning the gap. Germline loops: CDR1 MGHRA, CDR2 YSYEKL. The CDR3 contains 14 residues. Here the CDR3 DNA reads TGCGCCAGCAGCCTGGGGGGTTTTAATTCACCCCTCCACTTT. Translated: CASSLGGFNSPLHF.

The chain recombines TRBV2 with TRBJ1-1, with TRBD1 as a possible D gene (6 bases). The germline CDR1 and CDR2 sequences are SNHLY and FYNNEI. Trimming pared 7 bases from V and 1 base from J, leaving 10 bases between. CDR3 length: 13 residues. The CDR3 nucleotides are TGTGCCAGCACCATGACAGGGAACACTGAAGCTTTCTTT. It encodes CASTMTGNTEAFF.